This T cell receptor beta chain originates from a study of PD-1 blockade in classical Hodgkin lymphoma. Study observations and caveats: Relative to healthy donors, newly diagnosed patients reportedly had lower baseline TCR diversity, which was reported as lower still in relapsed/refractory patients.

With respect to this clone: Its antigen is undetermined.

Germline V CDR1 and CDR2: SGHRS, YFSETQ. The CDR3 has 13 residues. Trimming shortened V by 4 bases and J by 7 bases, and 9 bases separated the two germline ends. Using immunoSEQ multiplex PCR, the repertoire was profiled, and TCRdb retains in-frame clones only, with some absent. In the table there are some 20,000 clones, more than 80% of which are singletons. Relapse after autologous stem cell transplantation occurred in every patient, and brentuximab vedotin exposure varied. Source: peripheral blood mononuclear cells (PBMCs), taken before the second cycle of nivolumab. The chain employs TRBV5-1 and TRBJ1-6, with unresolved D. The source of this sequence is a human donor with classical Hodgkin lymphoma. The CDR3 sequence: CASSEERNSPLHF. DNA for the CDR3: TGCGCCAGCAGCGAAGAGAGAAATTCACCCCTCCACTTT.